This passage covers 11 T cell receptor beta chains from one sample sequenced in a study of T cell repertoires in cytomegalovirus infection. No antigen has been assigned to these receptors. One entry per CDR3 protein, called by TCRdb with MiXCR from the reads. The sample lists around 77,000 distinct CDR3 sequences; about 20% were seen once. The specimen was CD8+ T cells from cultured PBMCs, collected from culture after CMV antigen stimulation. The receptors stem from a human donor in good health (CMV status not recorded). Some clones in this sample may be carry-over from other donors' samples.

This chain links TRBV11-1 with TRBJ1-1; D remains ambiguous. Between the trimmed V and J ends, which lost 4 bases and 7 bases, there was a span of 10 bases. Germline V gene sequence: CDR1 SGHAT, CDR2 FQDESV (reference sequence). This CDR3 spans 12 amino acids. The chain's CDR3 is CASSSLSGEAFF. DNA of the CDR3: TGTGCCAGCAGCTCACTATCGGGTGAAGCTTTCTTT. Combining the CDR3 with reference TRBV11-1 and TRBJ1-1 gives the whole variable domain EAEVAQSPRYKITEKSQAVAFWCDPISGHATLYWYRQILGQGPELLVQFQDESVVDDSQLPKDRFSAERLKGVDSTLKIQPAELGDSAMYLCASSSLSGEAFFGQGTRLTVV.

The rearrangement joins TRBV4-3 to TRBJ2-2; 10 bases match TRBD1. Germline V gene lookup returns CDR1 LGHNA and CDR2 YSLEER. With 3 bases clipped from V and 5 bases from J, the junction kept 9 bases outside the gene matches. The CDR3 is made up of 17 amino acids. CDR3 coding DNA: TGCGCCAGCAGCCAGGATACCGGGACAGGGGTGACCGGGGAGCTGTTTTTT. Its translation is CASSQDTGTGVTGELFF.

The J gene is TRBJ1-6, the V gene TRBV7-9; 9 positions match TRBD1. V gave up 5 bases and J gave up 7 bases; unmatched junction bases: 9. Germline V gene sequence: CDR1 SEHNR, CDR2 FQNEAQ (reference sequence). The CDR3 spans 16 residues. CDR3 residues: CASSALQGARNSPLHF. For the CDR3, the DNA is TGTGCCAGCAGCGCGCTACAGGGGGCGAGGAATTCACCCCTCCACTTT.

This clonotype came up once. The chain has TRBV2 and TRBJ2-2, with D tentatively TRBD1 or TRBD2 (6 bases each). V lost 9 bases and J 4 bases, leaving 12 bases between the germline ends. Germline V gene sequence: CDR1 SNHLY, CDR2 FYNNEI. There are 13 residues in the CDR3. The CDR3 DNA is TGTGCCAGTACGGGGGCCGGCACCGGGGAGCTGTTTTTT. Translation gives CASTGAGTGELFF.

This clonotype has only a few counts. V is TRBV7-8 and J is TRBJ1-2; 7 bases match TRBD1. The trim removed 5 bases at V and 4 bases at J, leaving 10 bases unmatched. CDR1 SGHVS and CDR2 FQNEAQ come from the germline V gene. This CDR3 spans 15 amino acids. This CDR3 reads CASSPTTGDPYGYTF. In DNA form, the CDR3 reads TGTGCCAGCAGCCCTACAACAGGGGACCCCTATGGCTACACCTTC.

This clonotype was seen more than once but under ten times. The gene calls are TRBV27 and TRBJ1-5, with D hard to call. This CDR3 comprises 13 residues. V was shortened by 5 bases and J by 0 bases, with 5 bases between the two germline ends. CDR1 is MNHEY, CDR2 SMNVEV, per germline (reference sequence). The CDR3 protein is CASSDYSNQPQHF. CDR3 bases: TGTGCCAGCAGTGACTATAGCAATCAGCCCCAGCATTTT.

This chain connects TRBV2 to TRBJ2-7, with D perhaps given as TRBD1 or TRBD2 (5 bases each). Germline CDR1 reads SNHLY; CDR2 reads FYNNEI. V was shortened by 6 bases and J by 3 bases, with 9 bases between the two germline ends. The CDR3 length is 12 residues. This chain's CDR3 is CASRGTVYEQYF. For the CDR3, the DNA is TGTGCCAGCAGGGGGACGGTCTACGAGCAGTACTTC.

The J gene is TRBJ1-1, the V gene TRBV4-3; perhaps TRBD1 as D (6 bases). The V end lost 2 bases, the J end lost 2 bases, and 18 bases lay between the germline ends. The CDR3 is 17 residues long. Germline V gene data show CDR1 as LGHNA and CDR2 as YSLEER. CDR3 nucleotide sequence: TGCGCCAGCAGCCAAATTTTACGGGGGGCGGGCAACACTGAAGCTTTCTTT. This sequence encodes CASSQILRGAGNTEAFF.

The gene calls are TRBV9 and TRBJ2-7, with 7 bases identical to TRBD1. The germline V gene has CDR1 SGDLS and CDR2 YYNGEE. This CDR3 contains 17 residues. Trimming cost V 0 bases and J 6 bases; bases outside gene matches: 15. CDR3 DNA sequence: TGTGCCAGCAGCGTAGAGGCAGGGGGTACCTCCACGTTCGAGCAGTACTTC. Its protein product is CASSVEAGGTSTFEQYF.

This clonotype was seen a few times. A read error may account for a junction end that differs from germline. The chain's CDR3 is CASSLLQGSSYNKQFF. The CDR3 nucleotides are TGTGCCAGCAGCCTCTTACAGGGCAGCTCCTACAATAAGCAGTTCTTT. The V call is TRBV7-9, the J call TRBJ2-1, with a weak D call TRBD1 (6 bases). The CDR3 consists of 16 residues. Germline V gives CDR1 SEHNR, CDR2 FQNEAQ (reference sequence).

This clonotype was detected ten times or more. The V and J genes are TRBV7-2 and TRBJ1-1; 9 bases map to TRBD1. Germline trimming cut 4 bases from V and 1 base from J; bases unmatched to any gene: 1. The CDR3 spans 14 residues. Germline lookup yields CDR1 SGHTA and CDR2 FQGNSA. CDR3 loop: CASSSGQGNTEAFF. Written as DNA, the CDR3 is TGTGCCAGCAGCTCGGGACAGGGGAACACTGAAGCTTTCTTT.